The present T cell receptor beta chain was sequenced within a study of control samples from healthy donors and cancer patients. The CDR3 sequence is 16 residues long. The V segment lost 5 bases and the J segment 1 base; nucleotides outside the gene matches: 7. CDR1 is SEHNR and CDR2 is FQNEAQ in the germline V gene (reference sequence). Using immunoSEQ multiplex PCR, the repertoire was profiled, and TCRdb retains in-frame clones only, with some absent. Found here are more than 95,000 clones, around 82% of them singletons; the top ten hold over 10%. The sequence derives from a woman aged 50 to 60 in good health. Input material: blood. J is TRBJ2-7 and V is TRBV7-9; 11 bases line up with TRBD2. The CDR3 loop is CASSPSGGPHSYEQYF. DNA for the CDR3: TGTGCCAGCAGCCCTAGCGGGGGGCCTCATTCCTACGAGCAGTACTTC.